In its sample, the clone carrying this T cell receptor (beta chain) was seen once. TCRdb's table, derived via immunoSEQ multiplex PCR, lists solely in-frame clones and lacks some. This repertoire shows 75,000 to 100,000 clones, around 87% found once; its top ten account for 7% to 8%. This CDR3 is 16 amino acids long. From germline, CDR1 is SGHNT and CDR2 YENEEA. V lost 5 bases to trimming and J lost 4 bases; unmatched junction nucleotides: 11. The source of the sample is a study of blood T cell repertoires in COVID-19. Study information: Acute and convalescent COVID-19 specimens originated in the United States, Italy and Spain.

This chain joins TRBV11-3 and TRBJ1-3; 7 nucleotides agree with TRBD1. The receptor comes from a human donor with acute or convalescent COVID-19. The donor label of this sample is uncertain. Sample: peripheral blood. For the CDR3, the DNA is TGTGCCAGCAGCCCCGGAGGGGGCCCCCCCGGAAACACCATATATTTT. It codes for CASSPGGGPPGNTIYF. Together with reference TRBV11-3 and TRBJ1-3, the CDR3 gives the full variable domain: EAGVVQSPRYKIIEKKQPVAFWCNPISGHNTLYWYLQNLGQGPELLIRYENEEAVDDSQLPKDRFSAERLKGVDSTLKIQPAELGDSAVYLCASSPGGGPPGNTIYFGEGSWLTVV.